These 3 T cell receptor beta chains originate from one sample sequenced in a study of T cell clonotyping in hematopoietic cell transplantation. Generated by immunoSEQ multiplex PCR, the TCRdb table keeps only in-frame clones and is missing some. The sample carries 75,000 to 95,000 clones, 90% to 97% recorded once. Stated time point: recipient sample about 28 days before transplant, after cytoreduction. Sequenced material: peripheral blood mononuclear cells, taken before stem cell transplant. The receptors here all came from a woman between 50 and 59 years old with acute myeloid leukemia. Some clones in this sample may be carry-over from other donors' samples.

For the CDR3, the DNA is TGTGCCTGGAGTGCACCACCCTCTAACTATGGCTACACCTTC. This translates into CAWSAPPSNYGYTF. The chain uses TRBV30 and TRBJ1-2; no clear D gene. V was trimmed by 1 base and J by 0 bases, leaving 9 bases between them. Germline V gene data show CDR1 as GTSNPN and CDR2 as SVGIG (reference sequence). The CDR3 is 14 residues long.

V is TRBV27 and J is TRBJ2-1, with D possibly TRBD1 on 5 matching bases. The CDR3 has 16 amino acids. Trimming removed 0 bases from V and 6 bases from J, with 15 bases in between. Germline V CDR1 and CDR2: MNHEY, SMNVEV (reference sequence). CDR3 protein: CASSLSGRVIGNEQFF. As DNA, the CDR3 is TGTGCCAGCAGTTTATCAGGCAGGGTTATAGGCAATGAGCAGTTCTTC.

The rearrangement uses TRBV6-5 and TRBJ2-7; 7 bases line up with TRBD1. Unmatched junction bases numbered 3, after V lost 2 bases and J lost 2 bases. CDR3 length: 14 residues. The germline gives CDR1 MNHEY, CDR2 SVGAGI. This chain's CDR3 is CASSYEDRTYEQYF. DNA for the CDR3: TGTGCCAGCAGTTACGAGGACAGGACCTACGAGCAGTACTTC.